Presented here are 14 T cell receptor beta chains from one specimen sequenced in a study of blood T cell repertoires in COVID-19. Measured with immunoSEQ multiplex PCR; TCRdb has only the in-frame clones, and not every one. The repertoire includes about 300,000 clones, 87% of them detected once, and about 2.5% sits in the top ten. Sequencing was done on a sample of peripheral blood. The receptors stem from a young man with active or convalescent COVID-19.

J is TRBJ2-2 and V is TRBV29-1; 8 positions agree with TRBD2. The ends lost 6 bases at V and 7 bases at J; junction bases unmatched: 4. This CDR3 comprises 12 residues. Germline CDR1 is SQVTM and CDR2 is ANQGSEA. The chain's CDR3 is CSVAGEGGELFF. For the CDR3, the DNA is TGCAGCGTAGCGGGAGAGGGCGGGGAGCTGTTTTTT.

The chain recombines TRBV9 with TRBJ1-2; TRBD1 agrees at 7 bases. The junction had 8 bases not matched to a gene; V was cut back by 0 bases and J by 6 bases. Germline V gene lookup returns CDR1 SGDLS and CDR2 YYNGEE. The CDR3 is made up of 15 amino acids. The chain's CDR3 is CASSVAGRGTHGYTF. The CDR3 region has the DNA TGTGCCAGCAGCGTAGCCGGCAGGGGGACGCATGGCTACACCTTC.

J is TRBJ1-2 and V is TRBV9; 9 bases agree with TRBD1. V was clipped by 4 bases and J by 8 bases; unmatched bases: 15. The CDR3 is made up of 16 amino acids. Germline V gives CDR1 SGDLS, CDR2 YYNGEE. The CDR3 DNA sequence: TGTGCCAGCAGCTCGTCACGGACAGGGGAAGGTCGAGGCTACACCTTC. Its translation is CASSSSRTGEGRGYTF. The full variable domain, with the rest looked up from reference TRBV9 and TRBJ1-2, is DSGVTQTPKHLITATGQRVTLRCSPRSGDLSVYWYQQSLDQGLQFLIQYYNGEERAKGNILERFSAQQFPDLHSELNLSSLELGDSALYFCASSSSRTGEGRGYTFGSGTRLTVV.

This rearrangement joins TRBV7-9 to TRBJ2-5; D is unresolved. The CDR3 contains 12 residues. Germline values: CDR1 SEHNR, CDR2 FQNEAQ (reference sequence). Trimming took off 5 bases at V and 5 bases at J, with 9 bases between the two ends. Written as DNA, the CDR3 is TGTGCCAGCAGCAAAACTACGGAGACCCAGTACTTC. Amino acids: CASSKTTETQYF.

This sequence joins TRBV3-1 (or the pseudogene TRBV3-2) and TRBJ2-3, with D unclear. Trimming stripped 1 base from V and 9 bases from J, with 23 bases between. The CDR3 is 17 amino acids. Germline V gene sequence: CDR1 LGHDT, CDR2 YNNKEL (reference sequence). CDR3 in amino acids: CASSQGRSFHVQMTQYF. CDR3 sequence (DNA): TGTGCCAGCAGCCAAGGACGTAGCTTTCATGTTCAGATGACGCAGTATTTT.

The gene calls are TRBV3-1 (or the pseudogene TRBV3-2) and TRBJ1-2; 7 nucleotides match TRBD1. The ends lost 4 bases at V and 8 bases at J; junction bases unmatched: 7. The CDR3 has 13 residues. Germline V lookup: CDR1 LGHDT, CDR2 YNNKEL (reference sequence). The CDR3: CASSLTGVGGYTF. CDR3 nucleotide sequence: TGTGCCAGCAGCCTCACAGGGGTAGGAGGCTACACCTTC.

V and J are TRBV6-5 and TRBJ2-3; 8 nucleotides line up with TRBD2. With V trimmed by 6 bases and J by 4 bases, 9 bases remained unmatched. CDR3 length: 15 residues. The germline V gene has CDR1 MNHEY and CDR2 SVGAGI. The CDR3 spells CASRTTGGLPDTQYF. CDR3 DNA: TGTGCCAGCAGAACTACGGGGGGGCTACCAGATACGCAGTATTTT.

The V call is TRBV28, the J call TRBJ1-5; 7 nucleotides line up with TRBD1. V trimming: 3 bases; J trimming: 3 bases; junction bases outside the gene matches: 5. From germline, CDR1 is MDHEN and CDR2 SYDVKM. The CDR3 consists of 15 residues. CDR3 protein: CASSFGTGVNQPQHF. In DNA, the CDR3 is TGTGCCAGCAGTTTCGGTACAGGGGTCAATCAGCCCCAGCATTTT.

The chain joins TRBV11-2 to TRBJ2-1; maybe TRBD2 (6 bases). The CDR3 is 17 residues long. Germline V gene data show CDR1 as SGHAT and CDR2 as FQNNGV. V was shortened by 2 bases and J by 4 bases, with 18 bases between the two germline ends. The CDR3 bases are TGTGCCAGCAGCTTAAGGGGCTCGGGGGTCCAATACAATGAGCAGTTCTTC. Encoded protein: CASSLRGSGVQYNEQFF.

The V call is TRBV28, the J call TRBJ2-7; D is unclear. The germline CDR1 and CDR2 sequences are MDHEN and SYDVKM. V lost 2 bases to trimming and J lost 3 bases, with 11 bases between them. The CDR3 runs 14 residues. The CDR3 sequence: CASSLGIEIYEQYF. Written as DNA, the CDR3 is TGTGCCAGCAGTTTAGGCATTGAAATCTACGAGCAGTACTTC.

The chain links TRBV18 to TRBJ2-7, with TRBD1 matching 9 bases. Trimming took 2 bases from V and 7 from J; bases not matched to a gene: 12. The CDR3 consists of 16 residues. Per the germline V gene, CDR1 is KGHSH and CDR2 is LQKENI. The CDR3 is CASSPTGQGLRLEQYF. In DNA, the CDR3 is TGTGCCAGCTCACCAACGGGACAGGGCTTACGTCTAGAGCAGTACTTC.

The chain has TRBV27 and TRBJ2-1; weak D call: TRBD2 (6 bases). The germline V and J ends were trimmed by 5 bases and 6 bases, with 14 bases remaining between them. Germline CDR1 MNHEY, CDR2 SMNVEV (reference sequence). The CDR3 consists of 14 residues. This CDR3 reads CASSGRLVGNEQFF. CDR3 bases: TGTGCCAGCAGTGGTAGACTAGTCGGCAATGAGCAGTTCTTC.

V is TRBV7-9 and J is TRBJ1-1, with TRBD1 matching 7 bases. Looked up from germline, CDR1 is SEHNR and CDR2 is FQNEAQ (reference sequence). CDR3 size: 15 residues. Trimming removed 10 bases from V and 6 bases from J; junction bases left unmatched: 17. The CDR3 spells CATNHEPQGKPEAFF. DNA of the CDR3: TGTGCCACCAATCACGAACCACAGGGGAAGCCTGAAGCTTTCTTT. The full variable domain, rest sourced from reference TRBV7-9 and TRBJ1-1, is DTGVSQNPRHKITKRGQNVTFRCDPISEHNRLYWYRQTLGQGPEFLTYFQNEAQLEKSRLLSDRFSAERPKGSFSTLEIQRTEQGDSAMYLCATNHEPQGKPEAFFGQGTRLTVV.

The rearrangement joins TRBV7-9 to TRBJ1-6; possible D gene TRBD1, 5 bases. Germline-derived CDR1 and CDR2 are SEHNR and FQNEAQ (reference sequence). V was trimmed by 4 bases and J by 9 bases, leaving 7 bases between them. The CDR3 is made up of 12 amino acids. Written as DNA, the CDR3 is TGTGCCAGCAGCTCTCAGGGTTCACCCCTCCACTTT. It codes for CASSSQGSPLHF.